The present T cell receptor beta chain was sequenced within a study of shared clonotypes between healthy human individuals. How the authors handled the data: ImmunoSEQ sequences covered only the junction and lacked quality scores; filtering therefore differed. This table comes from immunoSEQ multiplex PCR, and its TCRdb copy is limited to in-frame clones, with some not included. That table is the source of V, J and clone size, and D and trimming were worked out from the DNA. Of more than 900,000 clones listed, 75% to 85% are singletons. The donor cohort consisted entirely of Caucasian adults residing in Nashville, Tennessee. With respect to this clone: Its target is not known.

V was clipped by 3 bases and J by 6 bases, with 18 bases between them. From germline, CDR1 is MDHEN and CDR2 SYDVKM. This CDR3 region has 16 residues. Whole-study results and caveats: Among donors, the sharing of clonotypes was expected to be influenced by sequencing depth. Incomplete sequencing of sorted subsets was indicated by rarefaction despite large depth.

The chain uses TRBV28 and TRBJ2-1, with D unresolved. Source material: memory CD4+ T cells from PBMCs. Sample subset: CD45RA-negative fraction. This sequence originates from a man younger than 35 in good health. Some clones in this sample may be carry-over from other donors' samples. CDR3: CASSLGTMGNINEQFF. For the CDR3, the DNA is TGTGCCAGCAGTTTGGGCACCATGGGGAACATCAATGAGCAGTTCTTC.